This is a list of T cell receptor beta chains from one sample in a study of T cell responses to AZD1222 COVID-19 vaccine. Sequencing was performed with immunoSEQ multiplex PCR; in TCRdb, only in-frame clones are kept and a portion is missing. There are some 120,000 clones in the sample; 80% to 90% occur only once, and about a quarter lies in the top ten. The sample in question was peripheral blood, obtained 28 days after the second AZD1222 dose. The receptors were gathered from an adult who received the AZD1222 COVID-19 vaccine. Each CDR3 is given with its conserved first and last residue. Fields, in order: CDR3 protein, CDR3 DNA, CDR3 length, D gene, J gene, clone size, V gene. The D gene is left open where the match is weak. Where a row states a size, it is once, few, many or the class of an expanded clone; other rows omit it.

CASSRDGSEAFF | TGTGCCAGCAGTCGGGACGGCTCTGAAGCTTTCTTT | 12 | . | TRBJ1-1 | . | TRBV7-2
CASSSAVLGGYTF | TGTGCCAGCAGCTCTGCCGTACTTGGGGGCTACACCTTC | 13 | . | TRBJ1-2 | few | TRBV7-2
CASSSGTGTRIHNEQFF | TGCGCCAGCAGCTCCGGGACAGGGACCAGGATACACAATGAGCAGTTCTTC | 17 | TRBD1 | TRBJ2-1 | . | TRBV5-1
CASEANYGYTF | TGTGCCAGTGAGGCGAACTATGGCTACACCTTC | 11 | . | TRBJ1-2 | . | TRBV19
CASSLVSRGGTLYIYEQYF | TGTGCCAGCAGCTTAGTATCCAGGGGAGGAACACTCTACATCTACGAGCAGTACTTC | 19 | . | TRBJ2-7 | many | TRBV7-9
CASSGQGLNEQFF | TGTGCCAGCAGTGGACAGGGATTGAATGAGCAGTTCTTC | 13 | TRBD1 | TRBJ2-1 | once | TRBV27
CASSPGQGRGEAFF | TGTGCCAGCAGCCCCGGACAGGGAAGGGGTGAAGCTTTCTTT | 14 | TRBD1 | TRBJ1-1 | . | TRBV2
CASSLVVAWDSSTDTQYF | TGTGCCAGCAGCTTAGTAGTGGCGTGGGACAGTAGCACAGATACGCAGTATTTT | 18 | TRBD1 | TRBJ2-3 | once | TRBV7-2
CASSPKDEQFF | TGTGCCAGCAGCCCCAAGGATGAGCAGTTCTTC | 11 | . | TRBJ2-1 | . | TRBV3-1/TRBV3-2
CASNRGVENSPLHF | TGCGCCAGCAACAGGGGAGTAGAAAATTCACCCCTCCACTTT | 14 | TRBD1 | TRBJ1-6 | . | TRBV5-1
CASSPRQGNEQFF | TGTGCCAGCAGCCCGCGACAGGGGAATGAGCAGTTCTTC | 13 | TRBD1 | TRBJ2-1 | . | TRBV7-6
CASSEGLYTEAFF | TGTGCCAGCAGTGAGGGACTATACACTGAAGCTTTCTTT | 13 | . | TRBJ1-1 | . | TRBV6-4
CASSGGRVSEQYF | TGTGCCAGCAGCGGCGGTCGGGTTTCCGAGCAGTACTTC | 13 | . | TRBJ2-7 | . | TRBV7-9
CASSSLEGISYEQYF | TGTGCCAGTAGTAGCTTGGAGGGGATATCCTACGAGCAGTACTTC | 15 | . | TRBJ2-7 | . | TRBV19
CASSDPAYEQYF | TGTGCCAGCAGTGATCCGGCATACGAGCAGTACTTC | 12 | . | TRBJ2-7 | . | TRBV6-1
CASNSDRGYEKLFF | TGTGCCAGCAACTCAGACAGGGGATATGAAAAACTGTTTTTT | 14 | TRBD1 | TRBJ1-4 | once | TRBV28
CASSERRDRVDYGYTF | TGTGCCAGCAGTGAAAGGAGGGACAGGGTTGACTATGGCTACACCTTC | 16 | TRBD1 | TRBJ1-2 | . | TRBV2
CASSQVPGTGKRYEQYF | TGCGCCAGCAGCCAAGTTCCAGGGACAGGAAAACGTTACGAGCAGTACTTC | 17 | TRBD1 | TRBJ2-7 | . | TRBV4-1
CASSVDGYYGYTF | TGTGCCAGCAGCGTCGACGGCTACTATGGCTACACCTTC | 13 | . | TRBJ1-2 | . | TRBV9
CASSFSTDLVPGELFF | TGTGCCAGCAGTTTCTCGACCGACCTGGTCCCCGGGGAGCTGTTTTTT | 16 | . | TRBJ2-2 | . | TRBV6-2/TRBV6-3
CASSPTEPGTPEAFF | TGTGCCAGCAGCCCCACGGAGCCCGGGACGCCTGAAGCTTTCTTT | 15 | . | TRBJ1-1 | . | TRBV7-9
CASSLGQRLTEKLFF | TGTGCCAGCAGCTTGGGACAGAGGTTGACTGAAAAACTGTTTTTT | 15 | . | TRBJ1-4 | . | TRBV5-8
CASSRPGAGGYTF | TGTGCCAGCAGCCGACCGGGGGCGGGCGGCTACACCTTC | 13 | . | TRBJ1-2 | . | TRBV3-1/TRBV3-2
CASSLRGFDSPLHF | TGTGCCAGCAGCTTACGGGGGTTTGATTCACCCCTCCACTTT | 14 | . | TRBJ1-6 | . | TRBV5-4
CASSIGAVGSGYGYTF | TGTGCCAGTAGTATAGGAGCAGTTGGGAGTGGCTATGGCTACACCTTC | 16 | . | TRBJ1-2 | . | TRBV19
CASSFGGAGNQPQHF | TGTGCCAGCAGTTTTGGGGGCGCGGGCAATCAGCCCCAGCATTTT | 15 | . | TRBJ1-5 | once | TRBV27
CASSLWGGTEAFF | TGTGCCAGCAGTTTATGGGGGGGTACTGAAGCTTTCTTT | 13 | . | TRBJ1-1 | . | TRBV12-3/TRBV12-4
CASSLGFTGDTQYF | TGTGCCAGCAGCTTAGGTTTCACGGGTGATACGCAGTATTTT | 14 | . | TRBJ2-3 | . | TRBV7-9
CATSRDYRVRSTDTQYF | TGTGCCACCAGCCGGGACTACAGGGTACGCAGCACAGATACGCAGTATTTT | 17 | . | TRBJ2-3 | . | TRBV15
CASSDLRNYGYTF | TGTGCCAGCAGTGATTTGCGAAACTATGGCTACACCTTC | 13 | . | TRBJ1-2 | . | TRBV2
CASSLAQGGTYEQYF | TGTGCCAGCAGCTTAGCGCAAGGAGGGACCTACGAGCAGTACTTC | 15 | . | TRBJ2-7 | . | TRBV7-2
CASGYSSISYNSPLHF | TGTGCCAGCGGTTACAGTAGTATCTCCTATAATTCACCCCTCCACTTT | 16 | . | TRBJ1-6 | . | TRBV6-5
CASSYWTDDGYTF | TGTGCCAGCAGTTACTGGACGGACGACGGCTACACCTTC | 13 | . | TRBJ1-2 | . | TRBV6-2/TRBV6-3
CASSQESGLAGPGELFF | TGTGCCAGCAGCCAAGAGTCGGGACTAGCGGGGCCCGGGGAGCTGTTTTTT | 17 | TRBD2 | TRBJ2-2 | . | TRBV3-1/TRBV3-2
CASSVYRVVSSDTQYF | TGTGCCAGCAGTGTGTACAGGGTGGTTTCCTCAGATACGCAGTATTTT | 16 | . | TRBJ2-3 | . | TRBV6-1
CASSLRIRDSPLHF | TGTGCCAGCAGCTTAAGGATCAGGGATTCACCCCTCCACTTT | 14 | . | TRBJ1-6 | once | TRBV11-2
CSVEDPLGSYEQYF | TGCAGCGTTGAAGACCCCCTAGGCTCCTACGAGCAGTACTTC | 14 | . | TRBJ2-7 | . | TRBV29-1
CATSDLGQGTHEQYF | TGTGCCACCAGTGATTTGGGACAGGGGACCCACGAGCAGTACTTC | 15 | TRBD1 | TRBJ2-7 | few | TRBV24-1
CASSFGVSYEQYF | TGTGCCAGCAGTTTTGGGGTCTCCTACGAGCAGTACTTC | 13 | . | TRBJ2-7 | . | TRBV28
CASSLLRNQPQHF | TGTGCCAGCAGCTTGTTGCGCAATCAGCCCCAGCATTTT | 13 | . | TRBJ1-5 | . | TRBV7-2
CASSWGPGDTEAFF | TGTGCCAGCAGCTGGGGACCGGGGGACACTGAAGCTTTCTTT | 14 | . | TRBJ1-1 | . | TRBV14
CASSPSLEWSYGYTF | TGCGCCAGCAGCCCATCCCTGGAATGGTCCTATGGCTACACCTTC | 15 | . | TRBJ1-2 | . | TRBV4-1
CASSSGPRRYGYTF | TGTGCCAGTAGTTCGGGCCCGCGACGTTATGGCTACACCTTC | 14 | . | TRBJ1-2 | . | TRBV19
CASSPRSRVLYNEQFF | TGTGCCAGTAGTCCCAGGTCCAGGGTCCTGTACAATGAGCAGTTCTTC | 16 | . | TRBJ2-1 | . | TRBV19
CASSEQTGGYEQYF | TGCGCCAGCAGTGAGCAAACAGGGGGATACGAGCAGTACTTC | 14 | TRBD1 | TRBJ2-7 | . | TRBV10-1
CASSWGKTEAFF | TGTGCCAGCAGCTGGGGGAAAACTGAAGCTTTCTTT | 12 | . | TRBJ1-1 | . | TRBV5-5
CASSYSGQVADRRHF | TGTGCCAGCAGTTACTCCGGGCAGGTGGCAGATCGAAGGCATTTT | 15 | . | TRBJ1-5 | once | TRBV6-5
CASSTTSGGAYEQYF | TGTGCCAGCAGTACGACTAGCGGGGGGGCTTACGAGCAGTACTTC | 15 | TRBD2 | TRBJ2-7 | . | TRBV2
CASSLSGTGHTGELFF | TGTGCCAGCAGCCTGTCAGGGACAGGGCACACCGGGGAGCTGTTTTTT | 16 | TRBD1 | TRBJ2-2 | . | TRBV9